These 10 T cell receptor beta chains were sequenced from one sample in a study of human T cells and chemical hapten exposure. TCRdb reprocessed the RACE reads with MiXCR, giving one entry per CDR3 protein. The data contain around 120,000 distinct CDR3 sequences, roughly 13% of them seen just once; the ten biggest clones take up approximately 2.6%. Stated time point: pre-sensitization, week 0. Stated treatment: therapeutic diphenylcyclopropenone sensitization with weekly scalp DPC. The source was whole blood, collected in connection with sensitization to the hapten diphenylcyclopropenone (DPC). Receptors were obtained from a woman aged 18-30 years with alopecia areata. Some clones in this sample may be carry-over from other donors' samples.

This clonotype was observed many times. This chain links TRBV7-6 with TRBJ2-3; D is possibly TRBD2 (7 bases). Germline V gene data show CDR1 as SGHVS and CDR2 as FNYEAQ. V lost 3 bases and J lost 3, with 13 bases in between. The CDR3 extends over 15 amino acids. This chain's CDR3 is CASSLRGGRTDTQYF. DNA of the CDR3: TGTGCCAGCAGCTTGAGGGGGGGCCGGACAGATACGCAGTATTTT.

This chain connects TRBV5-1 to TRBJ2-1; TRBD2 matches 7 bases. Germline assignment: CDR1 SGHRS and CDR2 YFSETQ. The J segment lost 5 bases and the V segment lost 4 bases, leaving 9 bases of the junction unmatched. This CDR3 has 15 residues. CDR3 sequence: CASSAGAESHNEQFF. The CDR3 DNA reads TGCGCCAGCAGCGCGGGAGCAGAATCCCACAATGAGCAGTTCTTC.

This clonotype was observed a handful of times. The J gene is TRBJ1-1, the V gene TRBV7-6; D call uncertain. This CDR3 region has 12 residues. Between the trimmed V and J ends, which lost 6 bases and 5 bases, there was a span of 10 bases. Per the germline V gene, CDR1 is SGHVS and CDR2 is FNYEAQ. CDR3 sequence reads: CASSKDGTEAFF. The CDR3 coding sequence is TGTGCCAGCAGTAAGGACGGAACTGAAGCTTTCTTT. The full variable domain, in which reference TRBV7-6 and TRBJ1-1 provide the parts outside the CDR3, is GAGVSQSPRYKVTKRGQDVALRCDPISGHVSLYWYRQALGQGPEFLTYFNYEAQQDKSGLPNDRFSAERPEGSISTLTIQRTEQRDSAMYRCASSKDGTEAFFGQGTRLTVV.

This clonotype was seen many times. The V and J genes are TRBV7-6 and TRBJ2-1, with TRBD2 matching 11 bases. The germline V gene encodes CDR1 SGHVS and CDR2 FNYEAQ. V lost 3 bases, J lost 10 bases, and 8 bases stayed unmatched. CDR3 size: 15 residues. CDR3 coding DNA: TGTGCCAGCAGCTTCCCTGGGACTAGCGGTCAGGAGCAGTTCTTC. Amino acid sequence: CASSFPGTSGQEQFF.

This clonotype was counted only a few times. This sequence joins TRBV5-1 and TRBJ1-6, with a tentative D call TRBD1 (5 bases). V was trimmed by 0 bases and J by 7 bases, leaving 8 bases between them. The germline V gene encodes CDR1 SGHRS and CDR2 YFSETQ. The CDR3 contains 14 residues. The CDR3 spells CASSLGGENSPLHF. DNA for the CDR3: TGCGCCAGCAGCTTGGGAGGGGAGAATTCACCCCTCCACTTT.

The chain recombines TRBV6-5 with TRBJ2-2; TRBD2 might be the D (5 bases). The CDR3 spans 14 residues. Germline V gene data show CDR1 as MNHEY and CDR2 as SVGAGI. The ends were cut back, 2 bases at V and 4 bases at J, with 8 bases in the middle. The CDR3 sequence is CASSYVGSTGELFF. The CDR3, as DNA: TGTGCCAGCAGTTACGTGGGGAGCACCGGGGAGCTGTTTTTT.

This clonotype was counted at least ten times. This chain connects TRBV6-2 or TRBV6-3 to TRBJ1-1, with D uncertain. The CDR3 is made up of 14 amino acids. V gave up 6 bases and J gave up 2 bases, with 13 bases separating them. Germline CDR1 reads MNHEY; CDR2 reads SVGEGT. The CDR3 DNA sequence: TGTGCCAGCAGACCCTTAAGGCTTAACACTGAAGCTTTCTTT. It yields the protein CASRPLRLNTEAFF.

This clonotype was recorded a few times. DNA for the CDR3: TGTGCCAGCAGTTCTAGGGGATCGACCTACAATGAGCAGTTCTTC. Translation: CASSSRGSTYNEQFF. The chain couples TRBV6-2 or TRBV6-3 to TRBJ2-1; TRBD1 might be the D (5 bases). Germline V CDR1 and CDR2: MNHEY, SVGEGT. V shed 4 bases and J shed 2 bases, with 12 bases lying between them. CDR3 length equals 15 residues.

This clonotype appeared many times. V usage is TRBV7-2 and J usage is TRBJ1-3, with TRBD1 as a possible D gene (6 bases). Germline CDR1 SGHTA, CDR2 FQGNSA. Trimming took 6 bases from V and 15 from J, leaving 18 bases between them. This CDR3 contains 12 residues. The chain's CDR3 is CASSMGAEGPYF. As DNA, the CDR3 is TGTGCCAGCAGTATGGGGGCGGAGGGACCATATTTT.

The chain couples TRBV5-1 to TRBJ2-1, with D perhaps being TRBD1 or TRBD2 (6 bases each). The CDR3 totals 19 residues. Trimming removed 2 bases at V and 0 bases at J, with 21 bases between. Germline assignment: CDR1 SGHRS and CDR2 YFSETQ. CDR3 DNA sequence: TGCGCCAGCAGCTTTTTCCGGGGGCGGACAACACGCTCCTACAATGAGCAGTTCTTC. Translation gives CASSFFRGRTTRSYNEQFF.